Sequencing of this T cell receptor (beta chain) was carried out in a study of identical twins. Regarding the study as a whole: Conclusions were drawn cross-sectionally by statistical analysis, without following the same donors. Researchers caution that invariant MAIT and iNKT cells could partly confound zero-insertion analyses.

This clonotype has just a few counts. What it binds is unknown. The CDR3 is 16 residues long. CDR1 KGHSH and CDR2 LQKENI come from the germline V gene. J lost 2 bases, V lost 2 bases, and 8 bases had no gene match. TCRdb reanalysed the 5' RACE reads using MiXCR and keeps one entry per CDR3 protein. The sample includes 1,800,000 or so distinct CDR3 sequences, around a third of them seen just once. Sequenced: cord blood. This chain links TRBV18 with TRBJ2-7; the match to TRBD2 covers 8 bases. This TCR was sampled from a newborn girl in good health. The CDR3 region has the DNA TGTGCCAGCTCACCAATGACGGGAGGGCTTCCCTACGAGCAGTACTTC. The encoded protein is CASSPMTGGLPYEQYF.